The rows below give T cell receptor beta chains drawn from one sample of a study of shared clonotypes between healthy human individuals. TCRdb's table, derived via immunoSEQ multiplex PCR, lists solely in-frame clones and lacks some. Found here are millions of clones, approximately 92% of them singletons; the top ten hold about 0.13%. The sequencing sample was made of naive CD4+ T cells sorted from blood. The receptors originated from a man in his late teens or twenties in good health. The CDR3 runs from the conserved cysteine through the conserved F or W. D genes are given only for firm matches. For some rows the clone size is stated as once, few or many, or as a class when expanded; others skip it.

v_gene	abundance	d_gene	j_gene	CDR3aa	CDR3nt
TRBV28	-	-	TRBJ1-3	CATLAGNTIYF	TGTGCCACCCTAGCTGGAAACACCATATATTTT
TRBV15	-	TRBD2	TRBJ2-5	CATSTGGGRETQYF	TGTGCCACCAGCACTGGGGGGGGGAGAGAGACCCAGTACTTC
TRBV6-5	-	TRBD2	TRBJ2-3	CASKGLVGTDTQYF	TGTGCCAGCAAGGGACTAGTCGGCACAGATACGCAGTATTTT
TRBV6-1	-	-	TRBJ2-7	CASSDPSGTSTYEQYF	TGTGCCAGCAGTGATCCGTCCGGGACATCGACCTACGAGCAGTACTTC
TRBV28	once	-	TRBJ2-7	CASSLLSGTRTGEQYF	TGTGCCAGCAGTCTCCTCTCCGGGACCCGTACGGGGGAGCAGTACTTC
TRBV7-7	-	-	TRBJ2-3	CASSLGLADTQYF	TGTGCTAGCAGCTTAGGCCTAGCAGATACGCAGTATTTT
TRBV5-4	-	-	TRBJ2-7	CASSFSGKSSYEQYF	TGTGCCAGCAGCTTTAGCGGTAAGAGCTCCTACGAGCAGTACTTC
TRBV9	-	TRBD1	TRBJ2-2	CASSVVETGDTGELFF	TGTGCCAGCAGCGTAGTGGAGACAGGGGACACCGGGGAGCTGTTTTTT
TRBV27	-	TRBD1	TRBJ2-5	CASKGTGQETQYF	TGTGCCAGCAAGGGGACAGGGCAAGAGACCCAGTACTTC
TRBV5-1	-	-	TRBJ1-1	CASSFGAEETEAFF	TGCGCCAGCAGCTTTGGGGCTGAGGAGACTGAAGCTTTCTTT
TRBV2	-	TRBD2	TRBJ2-2	CASRTDSGRSGELFF	TGTGCCAGCAGGACCGACAGCGGGAGGAGCGGGGAGCTGTTTTTT
TRBV12-2	-	-	TRBJ2-1	CASRLADRAMAYNEQFF	TGTGCAAGTCGCTTAGCGGACCGGGCCATGGCCTACAATGAGCAGTTCTTC
TRBV4-1	-	-	TRBJ2-1	CASSLAETINNEQFF	TGCGCCAGCAGCCTAGCGGAGACCATAAACAATGAGCAGTTCTTC
TRBV5-1	-	-	TRBJ1-6	CASSLGDGAPSPLHF	TGCGCCAGCAGCTTGGGGGACGGAGCCCCTTCACCCCTCCACTTT
TRBV7-9	-	-	TRBJ1-3	CASSPGTLSSGNTIYF	TGTGCCAGCAGCCCAGGGACCCTGAGCTCTGGAAACACCATATATTTT
TRBV5-4	-	TRBD2	TRBJ2-2	CASSPGLVAGELFF	TGTGCCAGCAGCCCAGGACTAGTAGCCGGGGAGCTGTTTTTT